This record concerns one TCR beta chain sequence. CDR1 is ENHRY and CDR2 is SYGVKD in the germline V gene. The CDR3 has 15 residues. The record originates from a study of blood T cells in healthy people across ages. A sample-barcoded 5' primer and a J-beta primer mix were used in a second PCR of roughly 6 to 11 cycles. TCRdb analysed the 5' RACE reads with MiXCR anew, one entry per CDR3 protein. The sample has about 620,000 distinct CDR3 sequences, 21% seen once; the top ten hold 3.5% to 4%. Donors were systemically healthy Caucasian individuals from Russia aged roughly 6 to 90 years. The rearrangement joins TRBV10-3 to TRBJ2-5; D remains unclear. The end of the DNA fits TRBJ2-1 better, so the J call may be wrong. Material: blood. This TCR came from a man aged 65 to 79 in good health. The CDR3 DNA follows: TGTGCCATCAGTGAGTCCCCAGCGTCCCACAATGAGCAGTTCTTC. Its translation: CAISESPASHNEQFF.